This T cell receptor (beta chain) was profiled in a study of siplizumab effects on memory and regulatory T cells. In its sample, this clone was seen once. The antigen remains unidentified. The length of the CDR3 is 14 residues. With V trimmed by 5 bases and J by 6 bases, 6 bases remained unmatched. Germline assignment: CDR1 MNHGY and CDR2 SVAAGI. Coculturing of the mixed lymphocyte reaction cells was performed at 37°C for 6 days. Sequencing was performed with immunoSEQ multiplex PCR; in TCRdb, only in-frame clones are kept and a portion is missing. The repertoire holds approximately 9,500 clones, about 43% seen once, with around a fifth in the top ten.

J is TRBJ2-1 and V is TRBV6-9, with TRBD2 matching over 8 bases. The sequencing sample was made of CFSE-low (dividing) CD4+ T cells sorted from an allogeneic mixed lymphocyte reaction. The sequence was collected from a human donor in good health; the cells came from an allogeneic mixed lymphocyte reaction. CDR3 sequence reads: CASSRGLEGNEQFF. The CDR3 DNA follows: TGTGCCAGCAGTAGGGGACTAGAGGGCAATGAGCAGTTCTTC.